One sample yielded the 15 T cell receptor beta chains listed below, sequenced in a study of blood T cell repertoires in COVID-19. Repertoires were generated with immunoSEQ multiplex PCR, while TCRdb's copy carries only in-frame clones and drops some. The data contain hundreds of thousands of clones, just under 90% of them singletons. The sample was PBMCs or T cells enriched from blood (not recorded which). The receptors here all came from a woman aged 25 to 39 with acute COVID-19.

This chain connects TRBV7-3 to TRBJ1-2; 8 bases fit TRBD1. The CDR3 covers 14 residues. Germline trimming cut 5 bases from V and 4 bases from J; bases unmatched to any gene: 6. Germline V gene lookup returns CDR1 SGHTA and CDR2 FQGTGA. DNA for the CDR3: TGTGCCAGCAGCCCAACAGGGGGTGGCTATGGCTACACCTTC. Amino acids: CASSPTGGGYGYTF.

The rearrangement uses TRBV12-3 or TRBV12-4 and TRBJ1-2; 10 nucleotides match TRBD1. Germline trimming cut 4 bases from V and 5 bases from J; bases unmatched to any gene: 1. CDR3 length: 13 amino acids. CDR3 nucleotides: TGTGCCAGCAGTTGGGACAGGGGTTATGGCTACACCTTC. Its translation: CASSWDRGYGYTF.

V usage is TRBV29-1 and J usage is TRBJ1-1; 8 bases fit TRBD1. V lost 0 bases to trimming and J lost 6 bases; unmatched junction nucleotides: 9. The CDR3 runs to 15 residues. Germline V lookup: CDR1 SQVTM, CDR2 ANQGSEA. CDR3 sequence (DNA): TGCAGCGTTGAAGATGCGGGGACAGGTAACCCTGAAGCTTTCTTT. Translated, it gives CSVEDAGTGNPEAFF.

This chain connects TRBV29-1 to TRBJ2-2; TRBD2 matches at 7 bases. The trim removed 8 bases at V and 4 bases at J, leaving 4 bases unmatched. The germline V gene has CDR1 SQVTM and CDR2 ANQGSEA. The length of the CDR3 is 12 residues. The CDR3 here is CSTSGGTGELFF. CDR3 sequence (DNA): TGCAGCACCTCGGGGGGCACCGGGGAGCTGTTTTTT.

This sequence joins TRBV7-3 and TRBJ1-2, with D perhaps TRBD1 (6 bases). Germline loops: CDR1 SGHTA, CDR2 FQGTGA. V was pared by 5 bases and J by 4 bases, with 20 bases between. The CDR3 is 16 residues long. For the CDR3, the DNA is TGTGCCAGCAGCCTAAATGGGGGGGCGCTTGGCTATGGCTACACCTTC. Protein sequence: CASSLNGGALGYGYTF.

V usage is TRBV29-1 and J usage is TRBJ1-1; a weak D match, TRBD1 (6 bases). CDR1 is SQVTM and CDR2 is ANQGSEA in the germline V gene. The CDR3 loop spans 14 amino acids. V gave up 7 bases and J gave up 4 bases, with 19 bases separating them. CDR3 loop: CSAGRDIRGTEAFF. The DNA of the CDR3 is TGCAGCGCCGGACGGGACATTCGGGGCACTGAAGCTTTCTTT.

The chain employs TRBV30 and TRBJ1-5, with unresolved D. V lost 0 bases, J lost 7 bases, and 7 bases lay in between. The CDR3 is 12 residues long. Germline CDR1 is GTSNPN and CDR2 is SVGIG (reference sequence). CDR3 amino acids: CAWSVPRQPQHF. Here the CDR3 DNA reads TGTGCCTGGAGTGTACCCCGGCAGCCCCAGCATTTT.

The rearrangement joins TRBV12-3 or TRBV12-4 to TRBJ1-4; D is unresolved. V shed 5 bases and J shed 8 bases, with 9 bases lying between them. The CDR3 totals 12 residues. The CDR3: CASSTNEEKLFF. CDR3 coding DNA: TGTGCCAGCAGTACCAACGAGGAAAAACTGTTTTTT.

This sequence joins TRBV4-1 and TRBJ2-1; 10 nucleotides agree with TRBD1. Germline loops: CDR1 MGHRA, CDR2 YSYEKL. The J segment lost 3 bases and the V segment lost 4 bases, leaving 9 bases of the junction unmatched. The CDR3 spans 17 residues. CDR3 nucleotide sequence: TGCGCCAGCAGCCGCTCGACCGGGACAGGGGTCTACAATGAGCAGTTCTTC. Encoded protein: CASSRSTGTGVYNEQFF.

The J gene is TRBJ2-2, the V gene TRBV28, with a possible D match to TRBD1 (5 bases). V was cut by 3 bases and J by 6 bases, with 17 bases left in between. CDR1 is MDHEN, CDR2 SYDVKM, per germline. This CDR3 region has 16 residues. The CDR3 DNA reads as TGTGCCAGCAGTTTCGGAGTCAGGGTCTCCCCCGGGGAGCTGTTTTTT. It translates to CASSFGVRVSPGELFF.

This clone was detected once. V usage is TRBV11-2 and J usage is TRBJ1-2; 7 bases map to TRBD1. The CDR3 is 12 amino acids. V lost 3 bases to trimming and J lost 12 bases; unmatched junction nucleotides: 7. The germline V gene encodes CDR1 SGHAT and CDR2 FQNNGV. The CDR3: CASSFEGAVHTF. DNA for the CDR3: TGTGCCAGCAGCTTCGAGGGGGCGGTCCACACCTTC.

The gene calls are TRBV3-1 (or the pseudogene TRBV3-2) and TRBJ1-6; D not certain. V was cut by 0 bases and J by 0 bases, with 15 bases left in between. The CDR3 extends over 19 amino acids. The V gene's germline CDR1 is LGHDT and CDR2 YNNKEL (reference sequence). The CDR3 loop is CASSQDLFLGSSYNSPLHF. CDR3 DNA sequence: TGTGCCAGCAGCCAAGATTTGTTCTTGGGGAGCTCCTATAATTCACCCCTCCACTTT.

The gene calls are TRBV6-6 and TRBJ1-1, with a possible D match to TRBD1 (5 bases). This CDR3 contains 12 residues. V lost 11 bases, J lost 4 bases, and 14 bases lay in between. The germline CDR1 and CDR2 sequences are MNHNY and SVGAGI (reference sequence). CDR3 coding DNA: TGTGCCCACGGCGGGGGGGGCACTGAAGCTTTCTTT. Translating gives CAHGGGGTEAFF.

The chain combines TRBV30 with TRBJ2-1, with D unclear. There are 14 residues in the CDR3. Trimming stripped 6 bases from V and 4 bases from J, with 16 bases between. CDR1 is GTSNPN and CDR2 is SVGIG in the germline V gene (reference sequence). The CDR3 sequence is CACRTGSWYNEQFF. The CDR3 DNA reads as TGTGCCTGCAGAACGGGTAGTTGGTACAATGAGCAGTTCTTC.

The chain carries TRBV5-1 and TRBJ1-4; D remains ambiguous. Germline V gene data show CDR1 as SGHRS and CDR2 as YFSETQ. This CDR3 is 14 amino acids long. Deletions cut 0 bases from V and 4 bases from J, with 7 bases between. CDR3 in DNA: TGCGCCAGCAGCTTGGTTGACTTTAATGAAAAACTGTTTTTT. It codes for CASSLVDFNEKLFF.